Following are 14 T cell receptor beta chains from one sample sequenced in a study of patients and donors after allogeneic stem cell transplantation. TCRdb independently ran MiXCR on the RT-PCR reads; one entry per CDR3 protein. The repertoire has hundreds of thousands of distinct CDR3 sequences, 16% of them found once; the top ten carry over 6%. Sequenced: blood, either unsorted or a sorted T cell fraction (not recorded which). These receptor sequences come from a human donor who was either an allogeneic HSCT recipient or a stem cell or donor lymphocyte infusion donor (not recorded which). It is not recorded whose cells these are; they may come from a transplant donor.

V usage is TRBV24-1 and J usage is TRBJ2-1, with D perhaps TRBD1 (8 bases). Between the trimmed V and J ends, which lost 6 bases and 0 bases, there was a span of 17 bases. Germline assignment: CDR1 KGHDR and CDR2 SFDVKD. The CDR3 covers 17 residues. The CDR3 DNA reads TGTGCCACCAGTACAGGGGGGAGGGCCTTCTCCTACAATGAGCAGTTCTTC. This codes for CATSTGGRAFSYNEQFF.

The rearrangement uses TRBV20-1 and TRBJ2-7; TRBD1 agrees at 8 bases. V trimming: 3 bases; J trimming: 3 bases; junction bases outside the gene matches: 7. CDR3 size: 14 residues. The germline CDR1 and CDR2 sequences are DFQATT and SNEGSKA (reference sequence). Written as DNA, the CDR3 is TGCAGTGCTAGCAGCCGGGACAGGTACTACGAGCAGTACTTC. Translated: CSASSRDRYYEQYF.

The chain combines TRBV13 with TRBJ1-5; no reliable D call. CDR3 length: 16 amino acids. V was trimmed by 0 bases and J by 0 bases, leaving 9 bases between them. CDR1 PRHDT and CDR2 FYEKMQ come from the germline V gene (reference sequence). This CDR3 is CASSLGLQNSNQPQHF. The DNA of the CDR3 is TGTGCCAGCAGCTTAGGCCTTCAGAATAGCAATCAGCCCCAGCATTTT.

This clonotype was counted only a few times. V and J are TRBV27 and TRBJ2-1; no reliable D call. The CDR3 is 14 residues long. V gave up 6 bases and J gave up 5 bases, with 14 bases separating them. In germline, CDR1 is MNHEY, CDR2 SMNVEV (reference sequence). The CDR3 is CASSPIVANNEQFF. CDR3 nucleotide sequence: TGTGCCAGCAGCCCTATTGTGGCTAACAATGAGCAGTTCTTC.

The J gene is TRBJ2-1, the V gene TRBV20-1; TRBD2 is a possible D gene (6 bases). V lost 3 bases and J lost 8, with 23 bases in between. The CDR3 is 16 amino acids. Germline V gene lookup returns CDR1 DFQATT and CDR2 SNEGSKA (reference sequence). The CDR3 nucleotides are TGCAGTGCTAGCTCCGCGTCCCGTACTAGCTCGCATGAGCAGTTCTTC. This codes for CSASSASRTSSHEQFF.

A few counts support this clonotype. The chain joins TRBV12-3 or TRBV12-4 to TRBJ2-5, with 7 bases lining up with TRBD2. This CDR3 is 15 amino acids long. Unmatched junction bases numbered 10, after V lost 5 bases and J lost 4 bases. For the CDR3, the DNA is TGTGCCAGCAGTCCCGTGGCGGGAGTCGTAGAGACCCAGTACTTC. It translates to CASSPVAGVVETQYF.

This clonotype was detected only a few times. The chain combines TRBV12-3 or TRBV12-4 with TRBJ1-5; D not resolved. Deletions cut 3 bases from V and 3 bases from J, with 9 bases between. This CDR3 region has 14 residues. The CDR3: CASSFSGVNQPQHF. CDR3 DNA: TGTGCCAGCAGTTTCAGCGGGGTCAATCAGCCCCAGCATTTT.

CDR3 region: CASSEYGVVRTGELFF. The CDR3 DNA is TGTGCCAGCAGCGAATACGGGGTGGTAAGGACCGGGGAGCTGTTTTTT. The chain recombines TRBV7-2 with TRBJ2-2; D is possibly TRBD2 (5 bases). V lost 5 bases and J 5 bases, leaving 18 bases between the germline ends. Germline V lookup: CDR1 SGHTA, CDR2 FQGNSA. CDR3 length equals 16 residues.

This clonotype was counted between two and nine times. This rearrangement joins TRBV18 to TRBJ2-1; TRBD2 matches 10 bases. J gave up 8 bases and V 3 bases, and 4 bases lay outside the gene matches. The CDR3 spans 14 residues. Germline CDR1 KGHSH, CDR2 LQKENI. DNA for the CDR3: TGTGCCAGCTCACCCCTAGCGGGAGTCCATGAGCAGTTCTTC. Its translation is CASSPLAGVHEQFF. The entire variable domain, with the rest obtained from reference TRBV18 and TRBJ2-1, is as follows: NAGVMQNPRHLVRRRGQEARLRCSPMKGHSHVYWYRQLPEEGLKFMVYLQKENIIDESGMPKERFSAEFPKEGPSILRIQQVVRGDSAAYFCASSPLAGVHEQFFGPGTRLTVL.

The J gene is TRBJ2-2, the V gene TRBV12-3 or TRBV12-4; weak D call: TRBD2 (6 bases). Trimming stripped 3 bases from V and 5 bases from J, with 19 bases between. The CDR3 consists of 17 residues. In nucleotides, the CDR3 is TGTGCCAGCAGTTTCTCTTGGGGGGAGACTCCTACCGGGGAGCTGTTTTTT. This sequence encodes CASSFSWGETPTGELFF.

The V and J genes are TRBV7-9 and TRBJ2-1; tentatively, D is TRBD1 (6 bases). The CDR3 length is 15 residues. The V gene lost 1 base and the J gene lost 3 bases, with 10 bases spanning the gap. The germline V gene encodes CDR1 SEHNR and CDR2 FQNEAQ (reference sequence). The CDR3, as DNA: TGTGCCAGCAGCTTAGGCAGGGGTGACTACAATGAGCAGTTCTTC. This encodes CASSLGRGDYNEQFF.

This clonotype was observed a few times. The V and J genes are TRBV5-1 and TRBJ2-7; 12 nucleotides align to TRBD2. The CDR3 extends over 17 amino acids. CDR1 is SGHRS and CDR2 is YFSETQ in the germline V gene. V lost 2 bases to trimming and J lost 6 bases; unmatched junction nucleotides: 12. CDR3 DNA sequence: TGCGCCAGCAGCTTTCCCCCTCACGGACTAGCGGGACGCGAGCAGTACTTC. This translates into CASSFPPHGLAGREQYF.

This clonotype showed up just a few times. V usage is TRBV20-1 and J usage is TRBJ2-7; 8 nucleotides match TRBD2. J was trimmed by 1 base and V by 4 bases; bases with no gene match: 3. This CDR3 has 13 amino acids. Germline loops: CDR1 DFQATT, CDR2 SNEGSKA (reference sequence). As DNA, the CDR3 is TGCAGTGCTATTAGCGGGAAGTCCTACGAGCAGTACTTC. Translating gives CSAISGKSYEQYF.

This clonotype was found a few times. The chain employs TRBV5-1 and TRBJ2-5; 8 nucleotides line up with TRBD1. Germline-derived CDR1 and CDR2 are SGHRS and YFSETQ. The J segment lost 3 bases and the V segment lost 4 bases, leaving 5 bases of the junction unmatched. The CDR3 covers 14 residues. CDR3 sequence (DNA): TGCGCCAGCAGCCCCTGGGACAGGAAAGAGACCCAGTACTTC. Translation gives CASSPWDRKETQYF.